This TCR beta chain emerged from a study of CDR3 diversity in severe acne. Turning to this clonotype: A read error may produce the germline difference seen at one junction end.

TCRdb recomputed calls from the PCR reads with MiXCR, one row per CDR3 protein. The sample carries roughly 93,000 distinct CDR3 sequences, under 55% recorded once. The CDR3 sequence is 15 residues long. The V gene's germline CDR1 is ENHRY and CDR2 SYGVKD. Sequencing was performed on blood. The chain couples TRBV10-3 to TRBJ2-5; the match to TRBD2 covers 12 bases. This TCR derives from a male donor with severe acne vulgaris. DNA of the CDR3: TGTGCCAGCAGTTTGGGGACTAGCGGGTTAGAGACCCAGTACTTC. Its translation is CASSLGTSGLETQYF.